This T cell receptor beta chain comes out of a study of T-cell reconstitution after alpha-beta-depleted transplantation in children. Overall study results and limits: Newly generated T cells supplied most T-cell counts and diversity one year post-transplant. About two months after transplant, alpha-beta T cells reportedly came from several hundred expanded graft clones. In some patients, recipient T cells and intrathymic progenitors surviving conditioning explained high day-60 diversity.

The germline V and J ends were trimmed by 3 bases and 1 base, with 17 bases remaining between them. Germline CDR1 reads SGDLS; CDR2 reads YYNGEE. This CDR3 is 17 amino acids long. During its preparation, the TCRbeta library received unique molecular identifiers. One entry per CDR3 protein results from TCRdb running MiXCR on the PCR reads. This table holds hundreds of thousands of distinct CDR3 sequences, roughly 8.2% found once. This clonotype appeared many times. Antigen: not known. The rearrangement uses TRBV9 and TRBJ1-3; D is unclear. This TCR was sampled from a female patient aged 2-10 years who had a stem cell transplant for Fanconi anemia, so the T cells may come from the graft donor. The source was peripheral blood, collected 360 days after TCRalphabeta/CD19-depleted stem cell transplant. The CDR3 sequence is CASSGGIGPQSGNTIYF. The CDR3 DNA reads TGTGCCAGCAGCGGCGGGATCGGGCCTCAATCTGGAAACACCATATATTTT.